This T cell receptor beta chain comes out of a study of blood T cell repertoires in COVID-19. The data were produced by immunoSEQ multiplex PCR, yet TCRdb's version contains in-frame clones alone and is incomplete. The data show roughly 140,000 clones, with under 85% seen just once and around 3.5% held by the top ten. J was trimmed by 12 bases and V by 5 bases; bases with no gene match: 3. Germline V gives CDR1 SNHLY, CDR2 FYNNEI. CDR3 length equals 11 residues. The chain has TRBV2 and TRBJ2-1; 8 bases are a match to TRBD2. The origin of this receptor is a woman of 80 years or more with acute or convalescent COVID-19. Sequences were obtained from peripheral blood. The DNA of the CDR3 is TGTGCCAGCAGTAGCGGGAGCACGCAGTTCTTC. This gives the protein CASSSGSTQFF.